Sequencing of this T cell receptor (beta chain) was carried out in a study of STAT5B mutations in CD4+ large granular lymphocyte leukemia (dated by TCRdb to about 2022). Some background on the complete study: Among the healthy controls, the CDR3 'QG' motif was associated with a particular HLA allele. The study compared the TCRbeta repertoires of patients with CD4+ T-cell large granular lymphocyte leukemia against the TCRbeta repertoires of healthy blood donors. Flow cytometry on FACSCanto II or FACSVerse confirmed that purified fractions exceeded 95% purity among lymphocytes.

The healthy control group was made up of more than 35 blood donors, and the Finnish Red Cross blood service supplied their buffy coats. All TCR-sequenced material derived from peripheral blood: patient blood samples and healthy donor buffy coats. Ficoll-Hypaque gradient centrifugation was used to isolate peripheral blood mononuclear cells. Magnetic purification was used to isolate CD4+ cells from the buffy coats of the healthy controls. Genomic DNA was extracted using the Gentra Puregene Cell and Tissue kit, and a Qubit 2.0 fluorometer was used to quantify it. V lost 8 bases and J lost 1 base; the stretch between them is 11 bases long. Measured from the cysteine to the phenylalanine, the CDR3 is 13 residues long. The only DNA kept is the CDR3, 39 bases in frame from the first base. CDR1 and CDR2 were assigned from the germline V gene as MDHEN and SYDVKM. General study outcomes and caveats: The main leukemic clonotypes were found to be private to each patient, although about a quarter of the main leukemic clonotypes were detected at low frequency in the non-leukemic repertoires of other patients. Compared with healthy CD4+ repertoires, CD4-sorted patient repertoires appeared more clonal, and this difference remained even after the putative leukemic clones were removed. The data were not HLA-matched, and the higher clonality in CD4+ T-LGLL than in CD8+ T-LGLL could be due to the relatively small sample size. TRBV06-family usage was enriched among the top patient clones (8/27) compared with healthy controls (2/35).

This clone came up a few times. Its antigen remains unidentified. It has no much larger one-base neighbor in the sample; base qualities were not kept. TCRbeta rearrangements were sequenced from genomic DNA using the immunoSEQ assay at survey resolution. Concerning the study's data processing: In the TCR sequencing data, the lowest productive clonotype frequency that could be detected was 2.59 x 10-5. Only productive TCRbeta rearrangements, meaning sequences that were complete and in-frame, were kept for the analyses. Clonality for each sample was calculated as Simpson clonality in the immunoSEQ Analyzer version 3.0. Clones were binned by frequency as very rare, small, medium, large (1-20%) or hyperexpanded (>20%). Generation probabilities were estimated with OLGA 1.2.3, V-gene circos plots were made with VDJtools, specificities were searched in VDJdb, and CDR3 motifs were identified with GLIPH. TCRdb carries this immuneACCESS record with in-frame sequences only. Its versions omit some clonotypes, under half of them owing to an unresolved V gene in the studies checked, with the rest unexplained. V and J calls and clone size are copied from that table; D and trimming were computed from the DNA. The sample table shows about 31,000 clones, and approximately 69% are seen once. 1% to 1.2% of the sample comes from the top ten.

Sequences were obtained from CD4+ T cells from blood buffy coats. The chain employs TRBV28 and TRBJ1-1; no D gene is confidently identified. The receptor was isolated from a human donor in good health. The bases are TGTGCCAGCTATGATATCGGGAACACTGAAGCTTTCTTT. It encodes CASYDIGNTEAFF.